This is a list of T cell receptor beta chains from one sample in a study of cytomegalovirus exposure and HLA in healthy donors. The data were produced by immunoSEQ multiplex PCR, yet TCRdb's version contains in-frame clones alone and is incomplete. This table holds 150,000 to 200,000 clones, 70% to 85% found once. Specimen: PBMCs. These receptors all come from a man younger than 30 in good health and CMV-seronegative. CDR3s include the opening cysteine and the closing phenylalanine or tryptophan. A D gene is named only where the DNA matches it firmly. The size of a clone is reported for some rows only, either as once, few or many, or as a class for expanded clones.

>TRBV7-6|-|-|TRBJ1-4
TGTGCCAGCAGCTTAGGAGCTAATGAAAAACTGTTTTTT
CASSLGANEKLFF
>TRBV2|-|-|TRBJ2-6
TGTGCCAGCATACAAAACTCTGGGGCCAACGTCCTGACTTTC
CASIQNSGANVLTF
>TRBV7-8|TRBD2|few|TRBJ2-1
TGTGCCAGCACGCTTTTAGCGGGACTCCCTCCCTACAATGAGCAGTTCTTC
CASTLLAGLPPYNEQFF
>TRBV28|-|-|TRBJ1-5
TGTGCCAGCAGTCCTGCTCCAACTCAAAATCAGCCCCAGCATTTT
CASSPAPTQNQPQHF
>TRBV2|TRBD1|-|TRBJ2-5
TGTGCCAGCAGCCCCGGGACAGGGACGCCCTTCCAAGAGACCCAGTACTTC
CASSPGTGTPFQETQYF
>TRBV7-9|-|-|TRBJ2-7
TGTGCCAGCAGTTTCAGCTCCTACGAGCAGTACTTC
CASSFSSYEQYF
>TRBV27|-|-|TRBJ2-7
TGTGCCAGCAGGGAGGTCACTGGAAGCTCCTACGAGCAGTACTTC
CASREVTGSSYEQYF
>TRBV6-1|-|-|TRBJ1-1
TGTGCCAGCAGTTATAGGAGGGGCACTGAAGCTTTCTTT
CASSYRRGTEAFF
>TRBV4-3|TRBD1|-|TRBJ2-1
TGCGCCAGCAGCCAATCGGACAGGGGGAATGAGCAGTTCTTC
CASSQSDRGNEQFF
>TRBV28|-|-|TRBJ1-2
TGTGCCAGCACTCCTCCTGGGCAGGGGTACTATGGCTACACCTTC
CASTPPGQGYYGYTF
>TRBV18|TRBD2|-|TRBJ2-7
TGTGCCAGCTCACCCATTCTGAAGGCGGGAGAGGACGAGCAGTACTTC
CASSPILKAGEDEQYF
>TRBV6-5|-|few|TRBJ2-6
TGTGCCAGCAGTTACACAGGCTCTGGGGCCAACGTCCTGACTTTC
CASSYTGSGANVLTF
>TRBV5-8|TRBD2|-|TRBJ2-7
TGTGCCAGCAGCTTGGGGGCGGGACTAGCGGGAGACGAGCAGTACTTC
CASSLGAGLAGDEQYF
>TRBV6-5|TRBD2|-|TRBJ2-1
TGTGCCAGCAGTTATTCCCCGGGACTAGCGACCAATGAGCAGTTCTTC
CASSYSPGLATNEQFF
>TRBV27|-|-|TRBJ2-3
TGTGCCAGCCTGGGGAGTGGTACAGATACGCAGTATTTT
CASLGSGTDTQYF
>TRBV27|TRBD2|-|TRBJ2-4
TGTGCCAGCAGTTTCCCGGGACTAGTATTTAACATTCAGTACTTC
CASSFPGLVFNIQYF
>TRBV5-1|TRBD2|-|TRBJ2-5
TGCGCCAGCAGCTTTAGACTAGCGGGACAAGAGACCCAGTACTTC
CASSFRLAGQETQYF
>TRBV5-1|-|-|TRBJ2-3
TGCGCCAGCAGCTTGGGCCTCAGAATTAGCACAGATACGCAGTATTTT
CASSLGLRISTDTQYF
>TRBV9|TRBD2|-|TRBJ2-3
TGTGCCAGCAGCGTAGGACTAGCGGAAGATACGCAGTATTTT
CASSVGLAEDTQYF
>TRBV29-1|-|-|TRBJ2-1
TGCAGCGTTGATATGCGGCAGCGCTCCCCCAATGAGCAGTTCTTC
CSVDMRQRSPNEQFF
>TRBV10-3|-|-|TRBJ1-5
TGTGCCACCGAACAACAGGGACGAGGACTGCCCCAGCATTTT
CATEQQGRGLPQHF
>TRBV6-6|TRBD1|-|TRBJ2-6
TGTGCCAGCAGTTACCCAGGGGGCTCCGGGGCCAACGTCCTGACTTTC
CASSYPGGSGANVLTF
>TRBV11-2|-|once|TRBJ1-1
TGTGCCAGCAGCGGACGGGGGGGTCTGAACACTGAAGCTTTCTTT
CASSGRGGLNTEAFF
>TRBV28|TRBD2|-|TRBJ2-3
TGTGCCAGCAGCTACCCTGGACTAGCGGGAGGCATTAGCACAGATACGCAGTATTTT
CASSYPGLAGGISTDTQYF
>TRBV7-9|TRBD2|few|TRBJ2-3
TGTGCCAGCAGCTCGACAGCGGGAGAGCCAACAGATACGCAGTATTTT
CASSSTAGEPTDTQYF
>TRBV9|-|-|TRBJ2-1
TGTGCCAGCAGTGACAACTTTGCAGGGGCTCCTAACAATGAGCAGTTCTTC
CASSDNFAGAPNNEQFF
>TRBV4-1|TRBD2|-|TRBJ2-3
TGCGCCAGCAGCCAAGAGACCCCCAGCGGGAGTGGGGGGTACACAGATACGCAGTATTTT
CASSQETPSGSGGYTDTQYF
>TRBV29-1|TRBD1|-|TRBJ2-7
TGCAGCGTTGTGGGAGAGACTGACAGGGGGAGTCTCGGAGAGCAGTACTTC
CSVVGETDRGSLGEQYF
>TRBV6-4|-|-|TRBJ1-1
TGTGCCAGCAGTGATAGGGGTGAAGCTTTCTTT
CASSDRGEAFF
>TRBV6-5|-|few|TRBJ1-2
TGTGCCAGCAGTTACTCGTTCAGATCTAACTATGGCTACACCTTC
CASSYSFRSNYGYTF
>TRBV2|-|-|TRBJ1-6
TGTGCCAGCAGTGAGTTCCACCCAGGGAATTCACCCCTCCACTTT
CASSEFHPGNSPLHF
>TRBV21-1|-|-|TRBJ2-3
TGTGCCAGCAGCACGAAGGGACTGGATCCGGGACTAGACGCCACAGATACGCAGTATTTT
CASSTKGLDPGLDATDTQYF
>TRBV19|TRBD1|-|TRBJ1-2
TGTGCCAGTAGATGGACAGGGGGGAGTTATGGCTACACCTTC
CASRWTGGSYGYTF
>TRBV2|-|-|TRBJ2-7
TGTGCCAGCGTGGGACAATTCTACGAGCAGTACTTC
CASVGQFYEQYF
>TRBV11-2|-|-|TRBJ1-1
TGTGCCAGCAGCCCTCAAATGGGGAGGACTGAAGCTTTCTTT
CASSPQMGRTEAFF
>TRBV7-9|-|-|TRBJ2-1
TGTGCCAGCAGCTTAAATGTGCATGCTGCCGCGGTTGAGCAGTTCTTC
CASSLNVHAAAVEQFF
>TRBV5-1|-|-|TRBJ2-1
TGCGCCAGCAGCTTGCCCCGGGACACTTCCTACAATGAGCAGTTCTTC
CASSLPRDTSYNEQFF
>TRBV9|-|-|TRBJ2-1
TGTGCCAGCAGCGTAGGGCCCCTGTCGGGTGAGCAGTTCTTC
CASSVGPLSGEQFF
>TRBV4-1|TRBD1|-|TRBJ2-7
TGCGCCAGCAGCCATAGACAGGGGGCCCCTTTTGAGCAGTACTTC
CASSHRQGAPFEQYF
>TRBV5-1|-|once|TRBJ2-7
TGCGCCAGCAGCTTGTCGGCATACTCTAGCGAGCAGTACTTC
CASSLSAYSSEQYF
>TRBV7-2|-|few|TRBJ2-7
TGTGCCAGCAGCTTAAGTGGGGGCCAACCCTACGAGCAGTACTTC
CASSLSGGQPYEQYF
>TRBV4-1|-|-|TRBJ2-5
TGCGCCAGCAGCCAAGGGCCTGACCAAGAGACCCAGTACTTC
CASSQGPDQETQYF
>TRBV11-1|TRBD1|few|TRBJ2-7
TGTGCCAGCAGCTTTCAGGGGGCGAGAAACGAGCAGTACTTC
CASSFQGARNEQYF